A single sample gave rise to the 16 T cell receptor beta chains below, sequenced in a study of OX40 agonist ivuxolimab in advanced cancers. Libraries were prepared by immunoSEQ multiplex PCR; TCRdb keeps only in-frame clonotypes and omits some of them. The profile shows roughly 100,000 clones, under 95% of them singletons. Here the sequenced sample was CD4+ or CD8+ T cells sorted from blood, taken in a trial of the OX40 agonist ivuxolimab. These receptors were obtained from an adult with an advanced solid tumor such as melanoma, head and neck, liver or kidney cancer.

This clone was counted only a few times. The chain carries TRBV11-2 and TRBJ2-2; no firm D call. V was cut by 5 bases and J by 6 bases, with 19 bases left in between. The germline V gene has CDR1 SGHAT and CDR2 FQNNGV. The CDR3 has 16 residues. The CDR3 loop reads CASSPLSASRAGELFF. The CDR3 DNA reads TGTGCCAGCAGCCCGCTCTCGGCTAGTAGGGCCGGGGAGCTGTTTTTT.

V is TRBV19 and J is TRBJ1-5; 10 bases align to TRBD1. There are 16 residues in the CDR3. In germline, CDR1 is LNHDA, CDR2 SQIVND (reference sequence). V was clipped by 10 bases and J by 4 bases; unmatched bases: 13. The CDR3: CATRDRGEIWNQPQHF. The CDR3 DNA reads TGTGCCACCCGGGACAGGGGCGAAATTTGGAATCAGCCCCAGCATTTT.

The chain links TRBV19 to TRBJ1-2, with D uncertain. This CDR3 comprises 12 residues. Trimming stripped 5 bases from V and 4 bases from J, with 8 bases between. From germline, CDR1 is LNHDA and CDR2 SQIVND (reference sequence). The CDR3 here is CASSWQSYGYTF. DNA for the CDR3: TGTGCCAGTAGTTGGCAGTCCTATGGCTACACCTTC.

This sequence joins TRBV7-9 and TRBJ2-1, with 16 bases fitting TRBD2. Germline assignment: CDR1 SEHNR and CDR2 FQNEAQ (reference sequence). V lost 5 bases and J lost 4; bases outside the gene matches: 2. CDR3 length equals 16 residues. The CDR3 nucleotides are TGTGCCAGCAGCGCGGGACTAGCGGGAGGGTACAATGAGCAGTTCTTC. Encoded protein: CASSAGLAGGYNEQFF. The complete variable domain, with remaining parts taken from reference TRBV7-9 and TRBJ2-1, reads DTGVSQNPRHKITKRGQNVTFRCDPISEHNRLYWYRQTLGQGPEFLTYFQNEAQLEKSRLLSDRFSAERPKGSFSTLEIQRTEQGDSAMYLCASSAGLAGGYNEQFFGPGTRLTVL.

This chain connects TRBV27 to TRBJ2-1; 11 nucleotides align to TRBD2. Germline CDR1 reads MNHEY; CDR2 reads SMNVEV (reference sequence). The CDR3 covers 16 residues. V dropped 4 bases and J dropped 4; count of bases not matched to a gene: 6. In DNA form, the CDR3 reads TGTGCCAGCAGTTCGTCGACTAGCGGGGTTTACAATGAGCAGTTCTTC. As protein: CASSSSTSGVYNEQFF.

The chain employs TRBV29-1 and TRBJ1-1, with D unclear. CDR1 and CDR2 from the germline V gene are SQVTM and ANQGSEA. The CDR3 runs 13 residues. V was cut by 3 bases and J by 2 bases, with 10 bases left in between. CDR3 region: CSVDPSANTEAFF. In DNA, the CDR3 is TGCAGCGTTGATCCATCCGCAAACACTGAAGCTTTCTTT.

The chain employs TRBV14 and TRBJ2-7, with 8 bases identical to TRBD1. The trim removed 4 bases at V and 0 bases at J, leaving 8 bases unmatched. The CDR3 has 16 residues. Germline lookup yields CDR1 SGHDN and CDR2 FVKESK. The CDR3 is CASSPWTGLSSYEQYF. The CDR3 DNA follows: TGTGCCAGCAGCCCTTGGACAGGGCTTAGCTCCTACGAGCAGTACTTC.

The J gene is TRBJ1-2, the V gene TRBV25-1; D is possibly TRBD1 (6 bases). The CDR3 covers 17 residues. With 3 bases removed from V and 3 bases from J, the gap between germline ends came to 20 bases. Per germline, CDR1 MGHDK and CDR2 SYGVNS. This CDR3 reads CASSDPTPGHPYYGYTF. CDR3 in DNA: TGTGCCAGCAGTGACCCTACCCCGGGACATCCGTACTATGGCTACACCTTC.

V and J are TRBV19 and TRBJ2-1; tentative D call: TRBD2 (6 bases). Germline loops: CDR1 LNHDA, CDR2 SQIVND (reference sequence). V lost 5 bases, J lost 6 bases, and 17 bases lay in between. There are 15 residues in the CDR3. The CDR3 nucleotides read TGTGCCAGTAGTTGGGCGGGGTCTTCAAGCAATGAGCAGTTCTTC. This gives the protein CASSWAGSSSNEQFF.

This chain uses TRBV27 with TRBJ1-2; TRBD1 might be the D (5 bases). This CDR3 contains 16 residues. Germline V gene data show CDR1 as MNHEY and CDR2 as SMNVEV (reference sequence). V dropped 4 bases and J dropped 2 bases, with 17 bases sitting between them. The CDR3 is CASSYRPQDGNYGYTF. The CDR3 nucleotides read TGTGCCAGCAGTTACAGGCCCCAAGACGGAAACTATGGCTACACCTTC.

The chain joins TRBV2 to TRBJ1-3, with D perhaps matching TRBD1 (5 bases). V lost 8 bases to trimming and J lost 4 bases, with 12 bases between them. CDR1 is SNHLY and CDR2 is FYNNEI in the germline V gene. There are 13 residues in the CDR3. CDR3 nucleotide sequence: TGTGCCAGCGGACGGGGCCAGGGAAACACCATATATTTT. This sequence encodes CASGRGQGNTIYF.

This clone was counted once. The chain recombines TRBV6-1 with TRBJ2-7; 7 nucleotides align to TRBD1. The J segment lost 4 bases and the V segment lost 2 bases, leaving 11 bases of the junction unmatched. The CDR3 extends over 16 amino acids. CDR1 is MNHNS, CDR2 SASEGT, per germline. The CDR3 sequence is CASSELLGQGVYEQYF. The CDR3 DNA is TGTGCCAGCAGTGAACTACTCGGGCAGGGGGTTTACGAGCAGTACTTC.

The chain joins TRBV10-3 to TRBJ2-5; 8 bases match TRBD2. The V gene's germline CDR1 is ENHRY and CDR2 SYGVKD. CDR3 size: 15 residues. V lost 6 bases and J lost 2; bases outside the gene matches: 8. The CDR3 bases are TGTGCCATCAGCCTCGTAACTAGCGGACAAGAGACCCAGTACTTC. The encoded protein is CAISLVTSGQETQYF.

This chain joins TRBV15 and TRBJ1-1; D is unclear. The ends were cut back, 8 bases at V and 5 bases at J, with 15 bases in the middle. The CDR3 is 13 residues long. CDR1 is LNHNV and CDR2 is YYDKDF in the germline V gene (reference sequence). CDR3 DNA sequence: TGTGCCACCTCTTTGGAGAGGATAACTGAAGCTTTCTTT. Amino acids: CATSLERITEAFF.

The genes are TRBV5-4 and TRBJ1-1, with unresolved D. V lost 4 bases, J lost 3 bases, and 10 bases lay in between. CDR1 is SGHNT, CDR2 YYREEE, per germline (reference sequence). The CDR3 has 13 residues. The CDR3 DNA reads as TGTGCCAGCAGCCGGGTTGGGTACACTGAAGCTTTCTTT. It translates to CASSRVGYTEAFF. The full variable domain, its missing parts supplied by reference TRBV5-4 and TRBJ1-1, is ETGVTQSPTHLIKTRGQQVTLRCSSQSGHNTVSWYQQALGQGPQFIFQYYREEENGRGNFPPRFSGLQFPNYSSELNVNALELDDSALYLCASSRVGYTEAFFGQGTRLTVV.

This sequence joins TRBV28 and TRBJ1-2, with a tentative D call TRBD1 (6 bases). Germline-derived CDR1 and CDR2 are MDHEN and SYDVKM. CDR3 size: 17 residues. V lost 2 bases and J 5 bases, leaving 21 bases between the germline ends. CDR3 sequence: CASSLPLQGPTPYGYTF. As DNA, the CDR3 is TGTGCCAGCAGTTTACCCCTACAGGGACCCACTCCTTATGGCTACACCTTC.